Sequencing of this TCR beta chain was carried out in a study of Ad26.COV2.S vaccination and SARS-CoV-2 variants. Overall study results and limits: CD8+ and CD4+ T cells specific for spike reportedly responded with substantial breadth after vaccination. The placebo group had lower spike-specific TCR breadth than the vaccine recipients did.

Treatment given: some 19 received Ad26.COV2.S at low or high dose, single or two shots; a few received placebo; per-sample allocation not given. All samples were drawn on day 63, counting from the first vaccine or placebo injection. Recruitment in Boston yielded a donor of adult age, 18-55 years. Only in-frame clones appear in the TCRdb table, and some are missing; sequencing was by immunoSEQ multiplex PCR. The data contain around 310,000 clones, roughly 90% of them singletons. V lost 0 bases and J lost 5, with 11 bases in between. The CDR3 has 15 amino acids. Germline V CDR1 and CDR2: SGHTA, FQGNSA. A word on this clone: Its target is unknown.

The sample consisted of peripheral blood, taken in a trial of Ad26.COV2.S vaccine versus placebo. The rearrangement joins TRBV7-2 to TRBJ2-1; D is perhaps TRBD1 or TRBD2 (5 bases each). The receptor was isolated from a person between 18 and 65 years old who received the Ad26.COV2.S COVID-19 vaccine or a placebo. DNA for the CDR3: TGTGCCAGCAGCTTAGCGGGGCTAGCACACAATGAGCAGTTCTTC. Translating gives CASSLAGLAHNEQFF.